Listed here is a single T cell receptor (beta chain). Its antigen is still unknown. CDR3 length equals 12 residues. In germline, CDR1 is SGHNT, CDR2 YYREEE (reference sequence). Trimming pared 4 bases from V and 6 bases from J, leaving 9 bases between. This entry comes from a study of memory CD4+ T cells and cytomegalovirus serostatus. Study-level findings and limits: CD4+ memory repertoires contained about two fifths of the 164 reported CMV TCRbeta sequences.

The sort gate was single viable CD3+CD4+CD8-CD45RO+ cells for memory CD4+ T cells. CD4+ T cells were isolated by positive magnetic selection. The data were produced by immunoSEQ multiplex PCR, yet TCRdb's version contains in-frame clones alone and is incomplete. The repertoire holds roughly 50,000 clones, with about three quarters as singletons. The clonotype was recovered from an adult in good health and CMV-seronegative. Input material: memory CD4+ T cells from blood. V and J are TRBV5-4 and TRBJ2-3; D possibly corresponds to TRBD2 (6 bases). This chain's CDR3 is CASSQSGDTQYF. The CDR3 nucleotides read TGTGCCAGCAGCCAGAGCGGGGATACGCAGTATTTT.